This entry lists 27 T cell receptor beta chains sequenced from one sample in a study of T-cell reconstitution after alpha-beta-depleted transplantation in children. This sample's TCRbeta library carried unique molecular identifier barcodes. TCRdb reprocessed the PCR reads via MiXCR and lists one record per CDR3 protein. There are fewer than 400,000 distinct CDR3 sequences in the sample; about a quarter occur only once, and 9.5% to 13% lies in the top ten. The specimen was PBMCs, mostly from graft donor cells, collected 180 days after TCRalphabeta/CD19-depleted stem cell transplant. The receptors stem from a male patient under 18 who had a stem cell transplant for acute lymphoblastic leukemia, so the T cells may come from the graft donor.

This clonotype appeared a few times. The V and J genes are TRBV20-1 and TRBJ2-1; no clear D gene. Germline V gene data show CDR1 as DFQATT and CDR2 as SNEGSKA (reference sequence). V was shortened by 2 bases and J by 7 bases, with 9 bases between the two germline ends. This CDR3 has 12 residues. The CDR3 sequence: CSARRDANEQFF. The DNA for the CDR3 is TGCAGTGCTAGAAGAGACGCGAATGAGCAGTTCTTC.

This clonotype has more than one count but fewer than ten. The chain recombines TRBV5-1 with TRBJ2-1, with no clear D. This CDR3 contains 15 residues. The V gene lost 2 bases and the J gene lost 5 bases, with 14 bases spanning the gap. The V gene's germline CDR1 is SGHRS and CDR2 YFSETQ. For the CDR3, the DNA is TGCGCCAGCAGCTTTGAACACTCCCTTCACAATGAGCAGTTCTTC. Translated, it gives CASSFEHSLHNEQFF.

The chain recombines TRBV4-2 with TRBJ2-7; 10 nucleotides match TRBD2. The germline V gene encodes CDR1 LGHNA and CDR2 YNFKEQ. The V and J ends lost 4 bases and 5 bases, in that order; junction bases with no gene match: 8. The CDR3 loop spans 15 amino acids. DNA of the CDR3: TGTGCCAGCAGCCCGCTCAGCGGGAGGGCCCACGAGCAGTACTTC. Protein product: CASSPLSGRAHEQYF.

Only a few counts were recorded for this clonotype. The chain couples TRBV5-1 to TRBJ2-7; 11 bases are shared with TRBD2. The CDR3 loop spans 16 amino acids. V lost 0 bases and J lost 3; bases outside the gene matches: 5. CDR1 SGHRS and CDR2 YFSETQ come from the germline V gene. This chain's CDR3 is CASSLALLAGVYEQYF. The CDR3 nucleotides read TGCGCCAGCAGCTTGGCCCTACTAGCGGGAGTCTACGAGCAGTACTTC. The whole variable domain, remainder taken from reference TRBV5-1 and TRBJ2-7, is KAGVTQTPRYLIKTRGQQVTLSCSPISGHRSVSWYQQTPGQGLQFLFEYFSETQRNKGNFPGRFSGRQFSNSRSEMNVSTLELGDSALYLCASSLALLAGVYEQYFGPGTRLTVT.

J is TRBJ2-1 and V is TRBV5-4, with D maybe TRBD2 (7 bases). Trimming removed 4 bases from V and 12 bases from J, with 14 bases in between. CDR1 and CDR2 (germline): SGHNT, YYREEE (reference sequence). The CDR3 sequence is 12 residues long. CDR3 sequence: CASSEHGGRQFF. CDR3 nucleotides: TGTGCCAGCAGCGAACACGGGGGGCGGCAGTTCTTC.

J is TRBJ2-7 and V is TRBV20-1; 8 positions agree with TRBD1. Germline V gene data show CDR1 as DFQATT and CDR2 as SNEGSKA (reference sequence). V shed 1 base, J shed 7 bases, and the junction held 15 bases outside the gene matches. The CDR3 has 16 residues. This chain's CDR3 is CSARVTRSDRDREQYF. CDR3 coding DNA: TGCAGTGCTAGAGTGACCCGATCGGACAGGGATCGAGAGCAGTACTTC.

The chain links TRBV5-1 to TRBJ2-2; the D is unclear. The germline V gene has CDR1 SGHRS and CDR2 YFSETQ. V was cut by 5 bases and J by 3 bases, with 17 bases left in between. The CDR3 is 16 residues long. The CDR3: CASSRGSYFYTGELFF. The CDR3 DNA is TGCGCCAGCAGTAGAGGATCTTACTTCTACACCGGGGAGCTGTTTTTT.

The rearrangement joins TRBV2 to TRBJ2-6; possibly TRBD2 for D (6 bases). Trimming cost V 7 bases and J 0 bases, with 19 bases left between them. The CDR3 spans 18 residues. Germline CDR1 SNHLY, CDR2 FYNNEI. The CDR3 protein is CASIPERAGRSGANVLTF. CDR3 in DNA: TGTGCCAGCATCCCCGAGAGAGCGGGCCGCTCTGGGGCCAACGTCCTGACTTTC.

This clonotype was detected only a few times. V usage is TRBV6-2 or TRBV6-3 and J usage is TRBJ2-3; D possibly matches TRBD1 or TRBD2 (5 bases each). The CDR3 is 18 amino acids. Germline V gene data show CDR1 as MNHEY and CDR2 as SVGEGT. The V gene lost 5 bases and the J gene lost 0 bases, with 21 bases spanning the gap. This CDR3 is CASSTRLPGAPSTDTQYF. In DNA form, the CDR3 reads TGTGCCAGCAGTACAAGACTCCCCGGGGCGCCTAGCACAGATACGCAGTATTTT.

This chain uses TRBV6-5 with TRBJ1-3; no clear D. V lost 0 bases and J 0 bases, leaving 12 bases between the germline ends. CDR3 length: 17 amino acids. Looked up from germline, CDR1 is MNHEY and CDR2 is SVGAGI. In nucleotides, the CDR3 is TGTGCCAGCAGTTACTCGACCGGGCGGTTCTCTGGAAACACCATATATTTT. It translates to CASSYSTGRFSGNTIYF.

The V call is TRBV25-1, the J call TRBJ2-5; 11 nucleotides match TRBD1. The trim removed 3 bases at V and 5 bases at J, leaving 5 bases unmatched. Germline CDR1 and CDR2: MGHDK and SYGVNS. The CDR3 spans 15 residues. CDR3 in amino acids: CASSDRDRGKETQYF. In DNA, the CDR3 is TGTGCCAGCAGTGATCGGGACAGGGGGAAGGAGACCCAGTACTTC.

V and J are TRBV19 and TRBJ2-7; 7 nucleotides line up with TRBD2. The CDR3 is 15 residues long. Unmatched junction bases numbered 8, after V lost 3 bases and J lost 3 bases. The germline CDR1 and CDR2 sequences are LNHDA and SQIVND (reference sequence). The DNA of the CDR3 is TGTGCCAGTAGTATGGGAGGGAAAAGTCTCTACGAGCAGTACTTC. Translated, it gives CASSMGGKSLYEQYF.

The sample holds many counts of this clonotype. The chain recombines TRBV3-1 with TRBJ2-3; weak D call: TRBD2 (5 bases). V lost 4 bases, J lost 3 bases, and 5 bases lay in between. Germline V lookup: CDR1 LGHDT, CDR2 YNNKEL (reference sequence). The CDR3 contains 12 residues. The CDR3 loop reads CASSRRTDTQYF. CDR3 DNA: TGTGCCAGCAGCCGGAGGACAGATACGCAGTATTTT.

This clonotype was recorded a few times. The rearrangement joins TRBV12-3 or TRBV12-4 to TRBJ2-4; TRBD1 matches 7 bases. The CDR3 loop spans 18 amino acids. With 3 bases clipped from V and 0 bases from J, the junction kept 11 bases outside the gene matches. CDR3 in amino acids: CASSFGQARGVAKNIQYF. DNA of the CDR3: TGTGCCAGCAGTTTCGGACAGGCCCGCGGTGTAGCCAAAAACATTCAGTACTTC.

The chain uses TRBV5-4 and TRBJ1-2; 7 positions match TRBD1. CDR3 length: 16 residues. Germline loops: CDR1 SGHNT, CDR2 YYREEE (reference sequence). V lost 4 bases and J lost 3; bases outside the gene matches: 12. The CDR3 sequence: CASSPWGYRGYYGYTF. The CDR3 region has the DNA TGTGCCAGCAGCCCCTGGGGCTACAGGGGTTACTATGGCTACACCTTC.

This clonotype has a handful of counts. V gene TRBV4-1 combines with J gene TRBJ2-7; 7 bases line up with TRBD1. The CDR3 runs 16 residues. Germline assignment: CDR1 MGHRA and CDR2 YSYEKL. Unmatched junction bases numbered 6, after V lost 0 bases and J lost 1 base. In nucleotides, the CDR3 is TGCGCCAGCAGCCAAGAGGGAAGGGACAGTTCCTACGAGCAGTACTTC. It codes for CASSQEGRDSSYEQYF.

The chain employs TRBV25-1 and TRBJ1-2; the match to TRBD1 covers 8 bases. J was trimmed by 4 bases and V by 3 bases; bases with no gene match: 1. The germline V gene has CDR1 MGHDK and CDR2 SYGVNS. There are 13 residues in the CDR3. CDR3 nucleotide sequence: TGTGCCAGCAGTGACAGGGGGCTCTATGGCTACACCTTC. It encodes CASSDRGLYGYTF.

This clonotype turned up a few times. This chain uses TRBV7-2 with TRBJ1-6, with D unclear. Trimming stripped 5 bases from V and 7 bases from J, with 12 bases between. The CDR3 is 14 amino acids. Germline V lookup: CDR1 SGHTA, CDR2 FQGNSA. The CDR3 DNA reads as TGTGCCAGCAGCCACATTGTAGGGAATTCACCCCTCCACTTT. Translation gives CASSHIVGNSPLHF.

This clonotype was seen ten or more times. This chain connects TRBV5-1 to TRBJ2-2; D is undetermined. The germline V gene encodes CDR1 SGHRS and CDR2 YFSETQ. Deletions cut 5 bases from V and 2 bases from J, with 7 bases between. The CDR3 length is 13 residues. The CDR3 DNA reads as TGCGCCAGCAGTGGCGGAAACACCGGGGAGCTGTTTTTT. As protein: CASSGGNTGELFF.

This clonotype was detected ten times or more. The chain couples TRBV5-1 to TRBJ2-5; D is unresolved. Germline values: CDR1 SGHRS, CDR2 YFSETQ. V was clipped by 7 bases and J by 2 bases, with 9 bases between them. CDR3 length: 12 residues. In DNA form, the CDR3 reads TGCGCCAGCTGTTTTCCGCAAGAGACCCAGTACTTC. Its translation: CASCFPQETQYF. Using reference TRBV5-1 and TRBJ2-5 for the parts outside the CDR3, the full variable domain is KAGVTQTPRYLIKTRGQQVTLSCSPISGHRSVSWYQQTPGQGLQFLFEYFSETQRNKGNFPGRFSGRQFSNSRSEMNVSTLELGDSALYLCASCFPQETQYFGPGTRLLVL.

J is TRBJ2-1 and V is TRBV5-1, with 14 bases lining up with TRBD2. The V segment lost 0 bases and the J segment 1 base; nucleotides outside the gene matches: 12. CDR1 and CDR2 from the germline V gene are SGHRS and YFSETQ. CDR3 length: 21 residues. The CDR3, as DNA: TGCGCCAGCAGCTTGGCCTTAGGACTAGCGGGAGGCATACAATCCTACAATGAGCAGTTCTTC. Translated, it gives CASSLALGLAGGIQSYNEQFF.

This chain joins TRBV20-1 and TRBJ2-2, with D possibly matching TRBD1 (6 bases). V gave up 5 bases and J gave up 1 base, with 17 bases separating them. CDR3 length equals 16 residues. Germline V CDR1 and CDR2: DFQATT, SNEGSKA (reference sequence). CDR3 bases: TGCAGTGCTTCCAGGGACAACCTATTGAACACCGGGGAGCTGTTTTTT. As protein: CSASRDNLLNTGELFF.

V gene TRBV24-1 combines with J gene TRBJ2-2, with 11 nucleotides matching TRBD2. The CDR3 runs 17 residues. The trim removed 5 bases at V and 5 bases at J, leaving 9 bases unmatched. Germline V gene lookup returns CDR1 KGHDR and CDR2 SFDVKD. Written as DNA, the CDR3 is TGTGCCACCAGTGCCCTCCCTAGCGGGAGGCAGACCGGGGAGCTGTTTTTT. It specifies CATSALPSGRQTGELFF.

The V and J genes are TRBV18 and TRBJ2-5; TRBD2 matches at 14 bases. The germline V gene has CDR1 KGHSH and CDR2 LQKENI. With 4 bases clipped from V and 4 bases from J, the junction kept 5 bases outside the gene matches. This CDR3 is built from 16 residues. CDR3 in amino acids: CASSQGTSGRRETQYF. CDR3 DNA sequence: TGTGCCAGCTCACAAGGGACTAGCGGGAGAAGAGAGACCCAGTACTTC.

The V gene is TRBV6-1, the J gene TRBJ1-1; TRBD1 matches 7 bases. Germline assignment: CDR1 MNHNS and CDR2 SASEGT. With V trimmed by 7 bases and J by 0 bases, 11 bases remained unmatched. CDR3 length: 16 amino acids. This CDR3 reads CASIKGGWGLNTEAFF. Written as DNA, the CDR3 is TGTGCCAGCATAAAAGGGGGCTGGGGACTGAACACTGAAGCTTTCTTT.

In DNA, the CDR3 is TGCGCCAGCAGCCATTCCACTAGCGTGCACACAGATACGCAGTATTTT. Amino acid sequence: CASSHSTSVHTDTQYF. The chain uses TRBV4-1 and TRBJ2-3, with 7 bases lining up with TRBD2. This CDR3 comprises 16 residues. Germline-derived CDR1 and CDR2 are MGHRA and YSYEKL. The V segment lost 3 bases and the J segment 2 bases; nucleotides outside the gene matches: 8.

This clonotype has more than one count but fewer than ten. This chain joins TRBV12-3 or TRBV12-4 and TRBJ1-2, with D possibly matching TRBD1 (6 bases). This CDR3 spans 15 amino acids. V lost 4 bases, J lost 4 bases, and 16 bases lay in between. In nucleotides, the CDR3 is TGTGCCAGCAGTTCCCGGGGGCGGGGGAGCTATGGCTACACCTTC. Its translation is CASSSRGRGSYGYTF.